Listed below are T cell receptor beta chains from one sample, sequenced in a study of blood T cell repertoires in COVID-19. The method was immunoSEQ multiplex PCR; TCRdb's version includes in-frame clones alone and lacks a portion of them. This table holds about 54,000 clones, 80% to 90% found once. Sequenced material: peripheral blood. The receptors come from a woman aged 55-75 years with acute or convalescent COVID-19. Each CDR3 is given with its conserved first and last residue. A clone size is listed for some rows: how often the clone was seen (once, few, many), or a class if it is expanded.

size	V	CDR3
-	TRBV6-6	CASSPGTGGKNNQPQHF
few	TRBV2	CASSRPGTGNTEAFF
once	TRBV5-1	CASSLGGGISYEQYF
-	TRBV5-4	CASSLTVNRGPTEAFF
-	TRBV13	CASSRIVLQGNKVYEQYF
few	TRBV6-6	CASSYPLSSYEQYF
few	TRBV15	CATSRSAGDSYEQYF
-	TRBV4-1	CASSGYERGNTIYF
-	TRBV28	CASSFPAGGEQFF
-	TRBV9	CASSVGTLHEQYF
-	TRBV7-3	CASSFFSGGRTDTQYF
-	TRBV4-2	CASSRDSNYGYTF
-	TRBV7-7	CASSATQGALQETQYF
-	TRBV24-1	CATSDTRDRSYEQYF
-	TRBV2	CASRPGRGTGLTASSYNSPLHF
-	TRBV9	CASSVEGQGSFETQYF
-	TRBV6-5	CASVRTSGIYEQYF
few	TRBV15	CATSRGATGELFF
-	TRBV7-6	CASSSSSGWLITGELFF
-	TRBV7-2	CASSAHRDVYNEQFF
-	TRBV7-7	CASSSLSTDTQYF
-	TRBV15	CATSRGRRFGTGELFF
-	TRBV18	CASSPQSMNTEAFF
few	TRBV7-8	CASSLDWGNRDIQYF
-	TRBV21-1	CASSESVAGRNEQFF
once	TRBV10-3	CAISESDRMGEKLFF
-	TRBV7-9	CASSLEDRPNEKLFF